A selection of T cell receptor beta chains follows, all from one sample in a study of T cell responses to AZD1222 COVID-19 vaccine. Clones were sequenced by immunoSEQ multiplex PCR, and TCRdb holds only the in-frame ones, with some missing. The repertoire holds about 100,000 clones, with approximately 86% as singletons. The source was peripheral blood, collected on day 0 of AZD1222 vaccination. These receptors all come from an adult in good health. Both conserved end residues are part of each CDR3. Each record gives: clone size, V gene, D gene, J gene, CDR3 DNA, CDR3 protein. D genes are given only for firm matches. Size is stated for part of the rows, as once, few or many counts, or as a class when the clone is expanded.

>-|TRBV11-2|-|TRBJ1-4
TGTGCCAGCAGTAAAAAGGGTAATGAAAAACTGTTTTTT
CASSKKGNEKLFF
>-|TRBV6-2/TRBV6-3|-|TRBJ2-5
TGTGCCAGCAGTTACGGAATGGACGCGTCAAGGAGGGAGACCCAGTACTTC
CASSYGMDASRRETQYF
>-|TRBV30|TRBD1|TRBJ2-3
TGTGCCTCAGACAGGGGGGGGGATACGCAGTATTTT
CASDRGGDTQYF
>-|TRBV7-8|-|TRBJ1-4
TGTGCCAGCAGCACGCCGGGGGGAACTGATGAAAAACTGTTTTTT
CASSTPGGTDEKLFF
>-|TRBV3-1/TRBV3-2|-|TRBJ1-2
TGTGCCAGCAGCCAAGAACTGGGCCACTATGGCTACACCTTC
CASSQELGHYGYTF
>-|TRBV19|-|TRBJ1-5
TGTGCCAGTAGCTCAGGGGTGCGGCAGCCCCAGCATTTT
CASSSGVRQPQHF
>few|TRBV3-1/TRBV3-2|-|TRBJ2-7
TGTGCCAGCTCGGGGGGCCCCTCCGAGCAGTACTTC
CASSGGPSEQYF
>-|TRBV15|-|TRBJ1-2
TGTGCCACCAGCAGAGGGAGGGACGACTATGGCTACACCTTC
CATSRGRDDYGYTF
>-|TRBV7-6|-|TRBJ2-2
TGTGCCAGCAGCTTAGTTGGGGACGCTACCGGGGAGCTGTTTTTT
CASSLVGDATGELFF
>-|TRBV11-2|TRBD1|TRBJ1-5
TGTGCCAGCAGCTTGGGTTCAGGGGGCCTCCAGCCCCAGCATTTT
CASSLGSGGLQPQHF
>-|TRBV6-6|-|TRBJ1-1
TGTGCCAGCAGCCTCAAGACTGAAGCTTTCTTT
CASSLKTEAFF
>-|TRBV5-1|-|TRBJ1-2
TGCGCCAGCAGCTTGGACTTTAGGGATGCTGGTGGCTACACCTTC
CASSLDFRDAGGYTF
>-|TRBV30|-|TRBJ2-3
TGTGCCTGGACCAGGGCTAGCACAGATACGCAGTATTTT
CAWTRASTDTQYF
>-|TRBV2|-|TRBJ2-7
TGTGCCAGCAGTCGAGGGGGTCGGGCGCTCGTTTCCTACGAGCAGTACTTC
CASSRGGRALVSYEQYF
>-|TRBV4-2|-|TRBJ1-1
TGTGCCAGCAGCCAAATACAGGGTGTTACTGAAGCTTTCTTT
CASSQIQGVTEAFF
>-|TRBV7-7|-|TRBJ2-5
TGTGCCAGCAGCCAATCCAACCAGGCTCAAGAGACCCAGTACTTC
CASSQSNQAQETQYF
>-|TRBV24-1|-|TRBJ1-2
TGTGCCACCAGTGACATATATGGCTACACCTTC
CATSDIYGYTF
>-|TRBV12-3/TRBV12-4|-|TRBJ1-2
TGTGCCAGCGGTAACTATGGCTACACCTTC
CASGNYGYTF
>-|TRBV12-2|-|TRBJ2-5
TGTGCAAGTCGCTTAGTGGGACCCAGGGTGGAGACCCAGTACTTC
CASRLVGPRVETQYF
>-|TRBV11-1|TRBD2|TRBJ2-3
TGTGCCAGCGCGCGGACTAGCGGGGCTAATACGCAGTATTTT
CASARTSGANTQYF
>-|TRBV5-1|TRBD1|TRBJ1-6
TGCGCCAGCAGCTCCGGGACAGGGAATTCACCCCTCCACTTT
CASSSGTGNSPLHF
>once|TRBV5-6|-|TRBJ2-2
TGTGCCAGCAGCTTGAGCGGGCGGGGGCTGAACGGGGAGCTGTTTTTT
CASSLSGRGLNGELFF
>-|TRBV30|TRBD1|TRBJ1-5
TGTGCCTGGAGTGTCGACAGGGTGGATCAGCCCCAGCATTTT
CAWSVDRVDQPQHF
>-|TRBV6-5|TRBD1|TRBJ2-1
TGTGCCAGCAGTTACGGGGGAACAGGGGCCTACAATGAGCAGTTCTTC
CASSYGGTGAYNEQFF
>-|TRBV3-1/TRBV3-2|-|TRBJ1-2
TGTGCCAGCAGCCAAGGGGCTAACTATGGCTACACCTTC
CASSQGANYGYTF
>-|TRBV28|-|TRBJ1-2
TGTGCCAGCAGTTTTAGGTCGGGGAACCAAAACTATGGCTACACCTTC
CASSFRSGNQNYGYTF
>-|TRBV28|TRBD1|TRBJ2-7
TGTGCCAGCAGGACAGGGGGCTCCTACGAGCAGTACTTC
CASRTGGSYEQYF